These T cell receptor beta chains were read from a single sample in a study of OX40 agonist ivuxolimab in advanced cancers. TCRdb keeps only in-frame clones here, not all; method: immunoSEQ multiplex PCR. Of tens of thousands of clones listed, more than 80% are singletons. Sequencing used CD4+ or CD8+ T cells sorted from blood, obtained in a trial of the OX40 agonist ivuxolimab. The receptors shown here come from an adult with an advanced solid tumor such as melanoma, head and neck, liver or kidney cancer. CDR3s include the opening cysteine and the closing phenylalanine or tryptophan. A D gene is named only where the DNA matches it firmly. Clone size is stated in some rows and not others, as once, few, many or a class when expanded.

J gene | D gene | V gene | clone size | CDR3 protein | CDR3 DNA
TRBJ2-3 | TRBD1 | TRBV10-1 | - | CASSRDRGPDTQYF | TGCGCCAGCAGCCGGGACAGGGGGCCAGATACGCAGTATTTT
TRBJ1-2 | - | TRBV28 | once | CASSSPARVRGYTF | TGTGCCAGCAGTAGCCCGGCGAGGGTTCGCGGCTACACCTTC
TRBJ2-5 | - | TRBV7-8 | once | CASSLVGGGEAETQYF | TGTGCCAGCAGCTTAGTCGGAGGGGGCGAAGCCGAGACCCAGTACTTC
TRBJ1-2 | TRBD1 | TRBV29-1 | - | CSVRQGNYGYTF | TGCAGCGTCCGACAGGGTAACTATGGCTACACCTTC
TRBJ2-7 | - | TRBV7-9 | once | CASSGSSYEQYF | TGTGCCAGCTCGGGTTCCTCCTACGAGCAGTACTTC
TRBJ2-1 | TRBD2 | TRBV28 | - | CASSLWRRERKFF | TGTGCCAGCAGTTTATGGAGGCGGGAGAGGAAGTTCTTC
TRBJ2-1 | - | TRBV19 | - | CASSIYNEQFF | TGTGCCAGTAGTATCTACAATGAGCAGTTCTTC
TRBJ2-7 | TRBD2 | TRBV27 | few | CASSRGGRPLHEQYF | TGTGCCAGCAGCCGGGGGGGGCGACCCCTCCACGAGCAGTACTTC
TRBJ1-6 | - | TRBV5-1 | - | CASSLEQNNSPLHF | TGCGCCAGCAGCTTAGAACAGAATAATTCACCCCTCCACTTT
TRBJ2-5 | - | TRBV7-6 | - | CASSLEGTQYF | TGTGCCAGCAGCTTAGAAGGGACCCAGTACTTC
TRBJ1-2 | TRBD1 | TRBV28 | - | CASSYRPDRGLGYTF | TGTGCCAGCAGTTACCGCCCGGACAGGGGGCTTGGCTACACCTTC
TRBJ1-3 | - | TRBV9 | - | CASSLGSLGSSGNTIYF | TGTGCCAGCAGCCTAGGCTCCCTGGGGAGCTCTGGAAACACCATATATTTT
TRBJ2-3 | TRBD2 | TRBV5-1 | once | CASSPGLALDTQYF | TGCGCCAGCAGCCCGGGACTAGCACTAGATACGCAGTATTTT
TRBJ2-1 | - | TRBV6-5 | - | CASSYSRGGVYNEQFF | TGTGCCAGCAGTTACTCGAGAGGGGGGGTTTACAATGAGCAGTTCTTC